The 18 T cell receptor beta chains below come from one sample, sequenced in a study of CD8+CD57+ T cells in acquired aplastic anemia. The template used for profiling TCR beta VDJ and CDR3 was genomic DNA. TCRdb re-analysed the reads in MiXCR, keeping a single row per CDR3 protein. This sample has around 430,000 distinct CDR3 sequences, with roughly 34% found just once. Patients chosen for sequencing had shown CD8+CD57+ cell expansion by flow cytometry. Sequenced sample: sorted CD4+, CD8+, or CD8+CD57+ T cells (not recorded which) from PBMCs. Every receptor here comes from a human donor with aplastic anemia.

In its sample, this clonotype was seen many times. The chain links TRBV12-3 or TRBV12-4 to TRBJ1-6; 9 nucleotides line up with TRBD1. Trimming took 6 bases from V and 9 from J; bases not matched to a gene: 9. The CDR3 length is 15 residues. The CDR3 reads CASRLRGTGPSPLHF. The CDR3 DNA sequence: TGTGCCAGCAGGTTACGGGGGACAGGGCCTTCACCCCTCCACTTT.

V gene TRBV7-3 combines with J gene TRBJ1-6; 7 nucleotides align to TRBD1. V lost 11 bases and J lost 7; bases outside the gene matches: 8. The germline V gene has CDR1 SGHTA and CDR2 FQGTGA. This CDR3 has 13 residues. In nucleotides, the CDR3 is TGTGCCTCGACGGGACAGACCAATTCACCCCTCCACTTT. This translates into CASTGQTNSPLHF.

This clonotype was recorded many times. The rearrangement uses TRBV6-1 and TRBJ1-5; D gene unclear. V lost 7 bases and J 9 bases, leaving 13 bases between the germline ends. The CDR3 length is 12 residues. The germline CDR1 and CDR2 sequences are MNHNS and SASEGT. CDR3 sequence (DNA): TGTGCCAGCACCGACGGGCCGGGGCCCCAGCATTTT. This codes for CASTDGPGPQHF.

A few counts support this clonotype. The V and J genes are TRBV24-1 and TRBJ1-6; D is unresolved. This CDR3 is 15 amino acids long. V was cut by 12 bases and J by 10 bases, with 24 bases left in between. In germline, CDR1 is KGHDR, CDR2 SFDVKD. CDR3 nucleotides: TGTGCCTTAAATAGACTGTCGCCCCAACGATCACCCCTCCACTTT. Protein: CALNRLSPQRSPLHF.

The V gene is TRBV2, the J gene TRBJ2-3; 10 bases match TRBD2. CDR3 length: 14 amino acids. The germline CDR1 and CDR2 sequences are SNHLY and FYNNEI. V was clipped by 5 bases and J by 9 bases; unmatched bases: 8. CDR3 sequence: CASSPGLAVSTQYF. DNA for the CDR3: TGTGCCAGCAGTCCCGGACTAGCGGTTTCCACGCAGTATTTT.

The chain recombines TRBV9 with TRBJ2-1; 7 nucleotides agree with TRBD2. With 0 bases clipped from V and 4 bases from J, the junction kept 7 bases outside the gene matches. Germline V CDR1 and CDR2: SGDLS, YYNGEE. This CDR3 is 16 amino acids long. The CDR3 region is CASSVDPAGSYNEQFF. In nucleotides, the CDR3 is TGTGCCAGCAGCGTAGACCCAGCGGGGAGTTACAATGAGCAGTTCTTC.

J is TRBJ2-1 and V is TRBV5-1; 9 bases align to TRBD1. The germline gives CDR1 SGHRS, CDR2 YFSETQ. The CDR3 runs 15 residues. Trimming took 5 bases from V and 8 from J; bases not matched to a gene: 11. The DNA of the CDR3 is TGCGCCAGCAGTTTGACCGGGACAGGGAGCTATGAGCAGTTCTTC. This encodes CASSLTGTGSYEQFF.

This clonotype was observed many times. The gene calls are TRBV2 and TRBJ1-2, with D uncertain. This CDR3 has 13 residues. Germline V gene lookup returns CDR1 SNHLY and CDR2 FYNNEI. Trimming shortened V by 3 bases and J by 3 bases, and 8 bases separated the two germline ends. In DNA, the CDR3 is TGTGCCAGCAGTGATTCCCCTGACTATGGCTACACCTTC. It translates to CASSDSPDYGYTF.

This clonotype was seen repeatedly, ten times or more. This chain uses TRBV15 with TRBJ2-7; no definite D call. Germline-derived CDR1 and CDR2 are LNHNV and YYDKDF (reference sequence). Trimming took off 1 base at V and 6 bases at J, with 13 bases between the two ends. There are 14 residues in the CDR3. Written as DNA, the CDR3 is TGTGCCACCAGCAGAGGGTCATCGGTAGGCGAGCAGTACTTC. Residues: CATSRGSSVGEQYF.

The chain uses TRBV29-1 and TRBJ2-7; D may match TRBD1 or TRBD2 (5 bases each). CDR1 SQVTM and CDR2 ANQGSEA come from the germline V gene. The CDR3 has 13 amino acids. The V and J ends lost 4 bases and 3 bases respectively, with 13 bases between them. The CDR3: CSVVGDRVYEQYF. The DNA for the CDR3 is TGCAGCGTTGTTGGGGACCGGGTCTACGAGCAGTACTTC.

This clonotype was counted at least ten times. The rearrangement links TRBV15 to TRBJ1-6; D is ambiguous. The CDR3 contains 14 residues. V was trimmed by 0 bases and J by 7 bases, leaving 7 bases between them. Germline-derived CDR1 and CDR2 are LNHNV and YYDKDF (reference sequence). This CDR3 reads CATSRDGRNSPLHF. The CDR3 DNA reads as TGTGCCACCAGCAGAGACGGCAGAAATTCACCCCTCCACTTT.

This clonotype has ten or more counts. The chain employs TRBV19 and TRBJ1-2, with 8 bases that match TRBD1. Germline lookup yields CDR1 LNHDA and CDR2 SQIVND (reference sequence). With V trimmed by 5 bases and J by 7 bases, 9 bases remained unmatched. This CDR3 has 14 residues. The CDR3 sequence is CASSVDRGPAGYTF. CDR3 bases: TGTGCCAGTAGTGTTGACAGGGGACCTGCTGGCTACACCTTC.

The CDR3 DNA is TGCAGTGCTAGGGGAAGGGATGTCGGCTACGAGCAGTACTTC. Encoded protein: CSARGRDVGYEQYF. The V and J genes are TRBV20-1 and TRBJ2-7; D is undetermined. Per germline, CDR1 DFQATT and CDR2 SNEGSKA (reference sequence). Trimming took off 3 bases at V and 3 bases at J, with 15 bases between the two ends. The length of the CDR3 is 14 residues.

The V and J genes are TRBV20-1 and TRBJ2-7; D possibly corresponds to TRBD2 (6 bases). The germline V gene has CDR1 DFQATT and CDR2 SNEGSKA (reference sequence). The length of the CDR3 is 13 residues. The ends were cut back, 4 bases at V and 2 bases at J, with 12 bases in the middle. The CDR3 reads CSATDGGAYEQYF. CDR3 bases: TGCAGTGCTACGGACGGCGGGGCCTACGAGCAGTACTTC.

This clonotype was counted only a few times. This chain uses TRBV7-2 with TRBJ2-7, with 15 bases aligning to TRBD2. The CDR3 runs 18 residues. Germline CDR1 reads SGHTA; CDR2 reads FQGNSA. J lost 6 bases, V lost 3 bases, and 12 bases had no gene match. The CDR3 nucleotides are TGTGCCAGCAGCTTGGATGGGACTAGCGGGAGGATTAGGGTCGAGCAGTACTTC. This encodes CASSLDGTSGRIRVEQYF.

The chain couples TRBV29-1 to TRBJ2-7; tentatively, D is TRBD1 or TRBD2 (5 bases each). Trimming stripped 8 bases from V and 4 bases from J, with 18 bases between. The CDR3 sequence is 13 residues long. The germline V gene encodes CDR1 SQVTM and CDR2 ANQGSEA. The CDR3 coding sequence is TGCAGCTTAGGGACGGCGCCTACTTACGAGCAGTACTTC. Its protein product is CSLGTAPTYEQYF.

There are a few counts of this clonotype. This chain joins TRBV25-1 and TRBJ2-1; D unclear. Germline V gene sequence: CDR1 MGHDK, CDR2 SYGVNS. This CDR3 region has 14 residues. The germline V and J ends were trimmed by 6 bases and 4 bases, with 13 bases remaining between them. DNA for the CDR3: TGTGCCAGCAGCCAATTGGACCCTTACAATGAGCAGTTCTTC. Its protein is CASSQLDPYNEQFF.

The CDR3 sequence is CASSDTASTDTQYF. The CDR3 DNA follows: TGTGCCAGCAGTGATACGGCTAGCACAGATACGCAGTATTTT. The chain employs TRBV6-4 and TRBJ2-3; no clear D. Germline CDR1 MRHNA, CDR2 SNTAGT. V gave up 3 bases and J gave up 0 bases, with 7 bases separating them. This CDR3 contains 14 residues.